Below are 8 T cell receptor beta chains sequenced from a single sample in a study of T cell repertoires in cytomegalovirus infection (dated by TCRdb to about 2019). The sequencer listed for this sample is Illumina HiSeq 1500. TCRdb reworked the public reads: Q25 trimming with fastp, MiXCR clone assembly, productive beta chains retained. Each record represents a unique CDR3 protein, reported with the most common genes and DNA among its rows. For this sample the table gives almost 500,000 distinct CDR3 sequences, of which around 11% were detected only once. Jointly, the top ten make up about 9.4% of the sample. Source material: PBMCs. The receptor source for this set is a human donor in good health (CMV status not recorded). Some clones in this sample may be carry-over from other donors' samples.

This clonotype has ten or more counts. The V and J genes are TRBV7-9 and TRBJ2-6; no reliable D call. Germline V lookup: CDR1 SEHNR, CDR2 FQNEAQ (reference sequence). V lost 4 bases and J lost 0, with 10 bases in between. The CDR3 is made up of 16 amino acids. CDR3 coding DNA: TGTGCCAGCAGCTCCGGACCGCTCTCTGGGGCCAACGTCCTGACTTTC. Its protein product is CASSSGPLSGANVLTF.

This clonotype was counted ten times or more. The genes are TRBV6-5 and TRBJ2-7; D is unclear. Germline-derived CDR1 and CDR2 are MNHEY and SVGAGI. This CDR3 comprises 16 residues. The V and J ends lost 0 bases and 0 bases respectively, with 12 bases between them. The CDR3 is CASSYSAQRSSYEQYF. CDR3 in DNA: TGTGCCAGCAGTTACTCGGCGCAGAGGAGCTCCTACGAGCAGTACTTC.

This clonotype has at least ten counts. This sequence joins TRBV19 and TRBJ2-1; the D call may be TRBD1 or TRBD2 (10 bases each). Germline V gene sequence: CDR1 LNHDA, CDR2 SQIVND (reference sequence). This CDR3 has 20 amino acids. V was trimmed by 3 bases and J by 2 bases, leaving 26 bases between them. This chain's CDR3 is CASSIQGQGLSGRAYNEQFF. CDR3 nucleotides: TGTGCCAGTAGTATCCAGGGACAGGGGCTGAGCGGGAGGGCCTACAATGAGCAGTTCTTC. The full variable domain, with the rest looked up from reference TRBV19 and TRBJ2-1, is DGGITQSPKYLFRKEGQNVTLSCEQNLNHDAMYWYRQDPGQGLRLIYYSQIVNDFQKGDIAEGYSVSREKKESFPLTVTSAQKNPTAFYLCASSIQGQGLSGRAYNEQFFGPGTRLTVL.

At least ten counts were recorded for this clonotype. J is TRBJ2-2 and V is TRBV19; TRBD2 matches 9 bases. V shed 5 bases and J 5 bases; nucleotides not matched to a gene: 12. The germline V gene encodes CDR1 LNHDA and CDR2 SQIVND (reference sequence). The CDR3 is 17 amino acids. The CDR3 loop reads CASSETSGAISTGELFF. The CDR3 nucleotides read TGTGCCAGTAGTGAGACTAGCGGAGCCATTTCGACCGGGGAGCTGTTTTTT.

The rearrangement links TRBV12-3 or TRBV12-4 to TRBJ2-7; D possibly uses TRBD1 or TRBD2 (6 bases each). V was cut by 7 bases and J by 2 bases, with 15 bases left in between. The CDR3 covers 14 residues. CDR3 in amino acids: CASTPAGQPYEQYF. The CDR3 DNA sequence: TGTGCCAGCACCCCGGCGGGACAACCCTACGAGCAGTACTTC.

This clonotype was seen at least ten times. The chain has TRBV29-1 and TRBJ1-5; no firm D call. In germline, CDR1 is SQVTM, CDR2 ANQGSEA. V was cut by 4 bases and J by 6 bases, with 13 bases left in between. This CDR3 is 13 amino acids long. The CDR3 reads CSVGADGGQPQHF. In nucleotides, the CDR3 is TGCAGCGTTGGTGCAGACGGCGGTCAGCCCCAGCATTTT.

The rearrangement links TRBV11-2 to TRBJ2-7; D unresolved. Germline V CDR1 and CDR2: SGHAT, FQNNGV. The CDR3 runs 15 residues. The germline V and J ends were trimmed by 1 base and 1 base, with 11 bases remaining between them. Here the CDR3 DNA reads TGTGCCAGCAGCTTAGCGGGCTATTATTCCTACGAGCAGTACTTC. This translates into CASSLAGYYSYEQYF.

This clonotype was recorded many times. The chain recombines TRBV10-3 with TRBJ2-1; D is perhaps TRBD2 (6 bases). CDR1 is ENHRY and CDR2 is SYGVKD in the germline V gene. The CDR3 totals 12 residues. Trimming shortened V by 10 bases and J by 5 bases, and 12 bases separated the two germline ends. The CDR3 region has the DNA TGTGCCACCCGGAGGGCGGACAATGAGCAGTTCTTC. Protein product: CATRRADNEQFF.